This record concerns one T cell receptor (beta chain) sequence. The sample is drawn from a study of shared clonotypes between healthy human individuals. V was shortened by 1 base and J by 1 base, with 11 bases between the two germline ends. CDR1 SGDLS and CDR2 YYNGEE come from the germline V gene. The CDR3 is 15 residues long. Sequencing was performed with immunoSEQ multiplex PCR; in TCRdb, only in-frame clones are kept and a portion is missing. The sample includes roughly 450,000 clones, 79% of them seen just once. This sequence joins TRBV9 and TRBJ1-1, with D possibly being TRBD1 (5 bases). Sequenced material: PBMCs. The clonotype originates from a woman aged 40 to 50 in good health. Some clones in this sample may be carry-over from other donors' samples. The CDR3 is CASSVYQGRNTEAFF. The CDR3 DNA reads TGTGCCAGCAGCGTATATCAGGGACGGAACACTGAAGCTTTCTTT.